A selection of T cell receptor beta chains follows, all from one sample in a study of long-term antiretroviral therapy in people with HIV. Clones were sequenced by immunoSEQ multiplex PCR, and TCRdb holds only the in-frame ones, with some missing. This table has under 50,000 clones, roughly nine tenths appearing once. This material consisted of unsorted PBMCs, taken 1.2 years after starting antiretroviral therapy. Receptors were obtained from a woman aged 45-59 years with HIV. Both conserved end residues are part of each CDR3. Fields, in order: CDR3 protein, V gene, J gene.

CATQGGYEQYF	TRBV11-2	TRBJ2-7
CASSAITESGANVLTF	TRBV9	TRBJ2-6
CASSSTGGNEKLFF	TRBV5-6	TRBJ1-4
CASSQDGRVDGYTF	TRBV14	TRBJ1-2
CAWSVQGGPQHF	TRBV30	TRBJ1-5
CASSVQGTLHF	TRBV7-9	TRBJ1-6
CASSPGQQGGEQYF	TRBV18	TRBJ2-7
CAWRGGSEPGYGYTF	TRBV30	TRBJ1-2
CASSLDARGFDEQFF	TRBV5-1	TRBJ2-1
CASSLESESQETQYF	TRBV5-1	TRBJ2-5
CASSSRDSYEQYF	TRBV11-3	TRBJ2-7
CASSLRGRDTEAFF	TRBV7-3	TRBJ1-1
CASGQGDLMNTEAFF	TRBV11-2	TRBJ1-1
CASSSWGDYGYTF	TRBV19	TRBJ1-2
CASSQVPRAGGRGTGELFF	TRBV4-2	TRBJ2-2
CASSVTFQETQYF	TRBV2	TRBJ2-5
CASSLATEAFF	TRBV11-1	TRBJ1-1
CASSMRSLAYGYTF	TRBV19	TRBJ1-2
CASSFPSQQGLRYGYTF	TRBV5-6	TRBJ1-2
CASSSGLAGGPRDEQFF	TRBV5-1	TRBJ2-1
CASSGVGPTRAISNTGELFF	TRBV10-1	TRBJ2-2
CASSRQGAETQYF	TRBV5-6	TRBJ2-5
CASSPQAGEGGYTF	TRBV7-3	TRBJ1-2
CASSPDREAITGELFF	TRBV7-3	TRBJ2-2
CASRVTEQGTEAFF	TRBV7-9	TRBJ1-1
CASSEERAGTGELFF	TRBV2	TRBJ2-2
CASSQPPTGAGNQPQHF	TRBV23-1	TRBJ1-5
CASSLRAITSSGNTIYF	TRBV5-6	TRBJ1-3
CASSESDRATEAFF	TRBV19	TRBJ1-1
CASSRAGEGKNIQYF	TRBV7-9	TRBJ2-4
CASSRERGYEQYF	TRBV19	TRBJ2-7
CASRGGTGLYNEQFF	TRBV9	TRBJ2-1
CASSGFRAYEQYF	TRBV21-1	TRBJ2-7
CASSDGQGIEAFF	TRBV6-5	TRBJ1-1
CASSSTGSTDTQYF	TRBV7-6	TRBJ2-3
CASSGGTGVYGYTF	TRBV6-1	TRBJ1-2
CASSQGTGDTEAFF	TRBV4-3	TRBJ1-1
CASIVRRQNYGYTF	TRBV2	TRBJ1-2
CASSGWDTGELFF	TRBV28	TRBJ2-2